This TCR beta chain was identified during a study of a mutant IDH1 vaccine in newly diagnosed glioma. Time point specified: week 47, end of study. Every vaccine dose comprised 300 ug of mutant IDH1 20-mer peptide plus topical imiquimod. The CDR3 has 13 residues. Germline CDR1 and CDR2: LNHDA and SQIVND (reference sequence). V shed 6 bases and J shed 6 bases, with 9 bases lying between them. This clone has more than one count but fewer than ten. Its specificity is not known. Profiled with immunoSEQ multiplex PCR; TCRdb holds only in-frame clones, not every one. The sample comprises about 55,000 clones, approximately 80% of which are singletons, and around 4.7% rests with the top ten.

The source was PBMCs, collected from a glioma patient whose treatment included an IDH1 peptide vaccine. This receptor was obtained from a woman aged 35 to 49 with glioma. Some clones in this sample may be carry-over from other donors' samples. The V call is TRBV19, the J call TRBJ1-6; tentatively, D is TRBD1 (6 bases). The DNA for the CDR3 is TGTGCCAGTAGAACAGGGACTAATTCACCCCTCCACTTT. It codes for CASRTGTNSPLHF.